The clone carrying this T cell receptor (beta chain) was seen just once. This entry comes from a study of blood T cell repertoires in COVID-19. Across the whole study: The origin of the acute and convalescent COVID-19 samples was the United States, Italy and Spain. PBMCs, B-cell-depleted T cells, or T cells provided the cDNA or gDNA that made up the material.

The table came from immunoSEQ multiplex PCR; TCRdb's copy has only in-frame clones and leaves some out. The sample lists some 73,000 clones; roughly three quarters were seen once. Germline V CDR1 and CDR2: SGHDN, FVKESK. Between the trimmed V and J ends, which lost 2 bases and 4 bases, there was a span of 6 bases. The CDR3 spans 13 residues. The chain couples TRBV14 to TRBJ1-3; a possible D gene is TRBD1 (6 bases). Sequencing was performed on peripheral blood. This receptor was taken from a man in his 70s with COVID-19, enrolled during active disease. CDR3 coding DNA: TGTGCCAGCAGCCAAACAGGGGGAAACACCATATATTTT. Translated: CASSQTGGNTIYF.